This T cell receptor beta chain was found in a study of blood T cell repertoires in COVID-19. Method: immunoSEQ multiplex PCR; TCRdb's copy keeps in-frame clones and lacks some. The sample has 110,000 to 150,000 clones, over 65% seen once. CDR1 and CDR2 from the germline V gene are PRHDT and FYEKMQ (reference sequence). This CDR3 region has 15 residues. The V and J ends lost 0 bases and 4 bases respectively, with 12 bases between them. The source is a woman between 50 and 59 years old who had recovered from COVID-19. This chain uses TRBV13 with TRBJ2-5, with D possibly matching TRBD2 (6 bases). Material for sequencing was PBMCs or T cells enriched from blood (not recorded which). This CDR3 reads CASSLGGGRGETQYF. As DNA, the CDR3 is TGTGCCAGCAGCTTAGGGGGTGGGCGGGGAGAGACCCAGTACTTC.